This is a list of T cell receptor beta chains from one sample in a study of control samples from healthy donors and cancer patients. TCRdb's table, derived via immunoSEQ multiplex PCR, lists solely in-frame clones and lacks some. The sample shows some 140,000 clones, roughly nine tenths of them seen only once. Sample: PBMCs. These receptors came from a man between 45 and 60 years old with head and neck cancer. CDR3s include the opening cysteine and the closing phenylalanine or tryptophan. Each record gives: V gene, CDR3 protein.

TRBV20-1	CSAAQGNEQYF
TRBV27	CASRMRGSEKLFF
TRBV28	CASSSLTAGDSLNQPQHF
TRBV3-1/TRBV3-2	CASSQVEGGEKHNEQFF
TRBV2	CASSLQELNTEAFF
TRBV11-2	CASSGFLDSWTDTQYF
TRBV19	CASSSSGSNEQFF
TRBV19	CASSTTGTGERYEQYF
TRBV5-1	CASSFGYEQYF
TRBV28	CASSFASGIDPSDEQFF
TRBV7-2	CASSISGTAPQQFF
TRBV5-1	CASSLDLQGPYEQYF
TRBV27	CASSLQGGGQPQHF
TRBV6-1	CASSGGSQGPLPYSNQPQHF
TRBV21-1	CASSERGTSGPANTGELFF
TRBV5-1	CASSKTGENTEAFF
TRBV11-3	CASSLGLAGEQYF
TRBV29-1	CSVEEQGVGDTEAFF
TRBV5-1	CASSFAPSGQETQYF
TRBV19	CASGLAGGFLVF
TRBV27	CASSLARAGNTIYF
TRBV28	CASTTGGRNTEAFF
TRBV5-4	CASSGPGQGDEQYF
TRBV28	CASSSQGGLAAFF
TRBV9	CASSFSGEGERETQYF
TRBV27	CASRSGNQETQYF
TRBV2	CASSPGAETQYF
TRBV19	CASSKASGWGSGEQFF
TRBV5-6	CASSLAVGDEQYF
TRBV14	CASSRRDQPNEQFF
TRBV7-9	CASSLGQGRTDTQYF
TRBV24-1	CATSDPDRGSGQPQHF
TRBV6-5	CASKSEGWGETQYF
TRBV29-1	CSVESYADTQYF
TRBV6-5	CASRTGQTGELFF
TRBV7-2	CASSTETDTQYF
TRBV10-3	CAISESGGGEQFF
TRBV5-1	CASSPALGQGYTEAFF
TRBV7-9	CASSSAGGDNEQFF
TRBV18	CASSSRLAGGPDTGELFF